This entry concerns a single T cell receptor (beta chain). Its specificity is unknown. This sample stems from a study of graft-versus-host responses after intestinal transplantation. Study observations and caveats: Some GvH clones were seen earlier in gut or blood, suggesting intestinal origin.

Libraries were prepared by immunoSEQ multiplex PCR; TCRdb keeps only in-frame clonotypes and omits some of them. Of about 97,000 clones listed, about nine tenths are singletons. CDR3 length: 12 amino acids. Germline V gene lookup returns CDR1 LGHNA and CDR2 YNFKEQ. Trimming left V 0 bases short and J 2 bases short, with 2 bases between. The specimen comprised PBMCs, sampled roughly 410 days after intestinal transplant. The V and J genes are TRBV4-2 and TRBJ2-7; D uncertain. The receptor was isolated from a human patient who received an intestinal transplant, so some T cells may come from the graft donor. The DNA of the CDR3 is TGTGCCAGCAGCCAAGACCCCTACGAGCAGTACTTC. Its protein is CASSQDPYEQYF.